The source of this T cell receptor (beta chain) is a study of beta chain features in type 1 diabetes. The wider study: The samples had roughly 110,000,000 sorted cells examined in all. Regarding the study as a whole: Since sequencing was performed on cDNA, cells with high TCR expression could be over-represented. PCR could preferentially amplify shorter templates, alike in patients and controls.

The CDR3 runs to 14 residues. The V and J ends lost 3 bases and 2 bases respectively, with 8 bases between them. Per the germline V gene, CDR1 is KGHSH and CDR2 is LQKENI. As concerns this clone: Its antigen is still unknown.

The investigators reverse transcribed all of the isolated RNA, so they sequenced expressed TCRB transcripts. Sequencing was performed with immunoSEQ multiplex PCR; in TCRdb, only in-frame clones are kept and a portion is missing. The table lists 250,000 to 400,000 clones, 14% of them singletons. This sequence joins TRBV18 and TRBJ1-3, with a possible D match to TRBD1 (6 bases). Sequencing was done on a sample of central memory CD4+ T cells from blood. The receptor's source is a man aged 25-40 years in good health. As DNA, the CDR3 is TGTGCCAGCTCACCCGAGGGGGCTGGAAACACCATATATTTT. The encoded protein is CASSPEGAGNTIYF.